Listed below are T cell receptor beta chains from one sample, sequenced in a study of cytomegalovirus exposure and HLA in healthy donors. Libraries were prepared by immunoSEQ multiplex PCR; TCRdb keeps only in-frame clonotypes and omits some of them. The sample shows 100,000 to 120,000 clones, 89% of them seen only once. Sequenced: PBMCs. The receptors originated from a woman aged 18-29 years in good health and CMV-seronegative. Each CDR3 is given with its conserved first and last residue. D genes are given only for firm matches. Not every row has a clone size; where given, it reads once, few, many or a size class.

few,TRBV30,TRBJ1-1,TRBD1,CAWSVGGLNTEAFF,TGTGCCTGGAGTGTAGGGGGCTTGAACACTGAAGCTTTCTTT
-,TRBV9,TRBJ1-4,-,CASSTTPGPGDEKLFF,TGTGCCAGCAGCACCACACCGGGCCCGGGGGATGAAAAACTGTTTTTT
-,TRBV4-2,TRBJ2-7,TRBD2,CASSQVMTSGAAFPYEQYF,TGTGCCAGCAGCCAAGTTATGACTAGCGGGGCCGCCTTTCCCTACGAGCAGTACTTC
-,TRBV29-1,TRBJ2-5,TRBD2,CSVGLAGDETQYF,TGCAGCGTGGGACTAGCGGGGGACGAGACCCAGTACTTC
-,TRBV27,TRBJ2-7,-,CASTPVGGSYEQYF,TGTGCCAGCACCCCTGTGGGGGGCTCCTACGAGCAGTACTTC
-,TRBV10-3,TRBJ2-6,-,CAISRQITSGANVLTF,TGTGCCATCAGTCGACAGATTACCTCTGGGGCCAACGTCCTGACTTTC
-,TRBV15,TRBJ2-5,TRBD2,CATSRVSGLVGETQYF,TGTGCCACCAGCAGAGTTTCGGGACTAGTCGGCGAGACCCAGTACTTC
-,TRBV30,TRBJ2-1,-,CAWSVPRLEQFF,TGTGCCTGGAGTGTACCCCGACTTGAGCAGTTCTTC
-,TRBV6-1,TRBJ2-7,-,CASKHQGYEQYF,TGTGCCAGCAAGCACCAGGGCTACGAGCAGTACTTC
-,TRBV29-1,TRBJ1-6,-,CSVADTTNSPLHF,TGCAGCGTCGCCGATACTACCAATTCACCCCTCCACTTT
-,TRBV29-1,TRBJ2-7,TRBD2,CSVAGASGRPMSYEQYF,TGCAGCGTTGCCGGGGCTAGCGGGAGGCCCATGTCCTACGAGCAGTACTTC
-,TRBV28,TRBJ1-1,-,CASTFYSGATEAFF,TGTGCCAGCACCTTTTATTCGGGAGCCACTGAAGCTTTCTTT
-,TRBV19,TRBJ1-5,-,CASSPKTFLYDSNQPQHF,TGTGCCAGTAGTCCCAAGACATTCTTATACGATAGCAATCAGCCCCAGCATTTT
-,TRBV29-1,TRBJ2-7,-,CSVVSGTYEQYF,TGCAGCGTTGTCTCAGGGACCTACGAGCAGTACTTC
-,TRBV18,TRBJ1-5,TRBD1,CASSPGTGGNQPQHF,TGTGCCAGCTCACCAGGGACAGGGGGCAATCAGCCCCAGCATTTT
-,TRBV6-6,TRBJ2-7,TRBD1,CASSNRDRGPEQYF,TGTGCCAGCAGCAACCGGGACAGGGGGCCCGAGCAGTACTTC
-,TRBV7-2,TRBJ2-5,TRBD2,CASSSRLAGPAETQYF,TGTGCCAGCAGCTCTAGACTAGCGGGTCCAGCAGAGACCCAGTACTTC
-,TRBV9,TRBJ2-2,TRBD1,CASSTETGRDTGELFF,TGTGCCAGCAGCACGGAGACAGGGAGAGACACCGGGGAGCTGTTTTTT
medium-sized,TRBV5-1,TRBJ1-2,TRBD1,CASSSQGTNYGYTF,TGCGCCAGCAGCTCACAGGGGACTAACTATGGCTACACCTTC
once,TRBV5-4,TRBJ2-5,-,CASSLGTPSQETQYF,TGTGCCAGCAGCTTGGGGACTCCCAGCCAAGAGACCCAGTACTTC
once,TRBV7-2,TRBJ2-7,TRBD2,CASSRGTSGTYEQYF,TGTGCCAGCAGCCGCGGGACTAGCGGGACCTACGAGCAGTACTTC
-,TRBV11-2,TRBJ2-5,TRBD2,CASNQLGLAVQETQYF,TGTGCCAGCAACCAATTAGGTCTAGCGGTCCAAGAGACCCAGTACTTC
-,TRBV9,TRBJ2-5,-,CASSVDAGSKETQYF,TGTGCCAGCAGCGTTGACGCGGGCTCCAAAGAGACCCAGTACTTC
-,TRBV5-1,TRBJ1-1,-,CASSLRGGAGNTEAFF,TGCGCCAGCAGCTTGAGGGGAGGGGCGGGGAACACTGAAGCTTTCTTT
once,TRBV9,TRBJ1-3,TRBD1,CASSVVGTEGNTIYF,TGTGCCAGCAGCGTAGTCGGGACAGAAGGAAACACCATATATTTT
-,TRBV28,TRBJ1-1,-,CASSLLGGGRLSPTEAFF,TGTGCCAGCAGTTTATTGGGAGGGGGGCGGCTCTCCCCCACTGAAGCTTTCTTT
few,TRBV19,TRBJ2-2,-,CASSIDGSTGNIVTGELFF,TGTGCCAGTAGTATAGATGGTTCTACAGGGAATATCGTCACCGGGGAGCTGTTTTTT
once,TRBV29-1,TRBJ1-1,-,CSVEGRVGTEAFF,TGCAGCGTTGAAGGCAGGGTGGGAACTGAAGCTTTCTTT
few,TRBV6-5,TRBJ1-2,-,CASKGMNYGYTF,TGTGCCAGCAAGGGGATGAACTATGGCTACACCTTC
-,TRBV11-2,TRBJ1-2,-,CASSPISSNYGYTF,TGTGCCAGCAGCCCCATCAGTTCTAACTATGGCTACACCTTC
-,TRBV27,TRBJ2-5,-,CASSFPDGDTMAGETQYF,TGTGCCAGCAGTTTCCCCGACGGGGACACAATGGCGGGAGAGACCCAGTACTTC
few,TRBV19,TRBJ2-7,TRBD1,CASSQRDRFYEQYF,TGTGCCAGTTCCCAACGGGACAGGTTCTACGAGCAGTACTTC
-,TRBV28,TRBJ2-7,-,CASSPPRGVGDEQYF,TGTGCCAGCAGCCCGCCAAGGGGCGTGGGCGACGAGCAGTACTTC
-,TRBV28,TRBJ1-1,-,CASSSTGWVGTEAFF,TGTGCCAGCAGTTCGACCGGGTGGGTTGGCACTGAAGCTTTCTTT
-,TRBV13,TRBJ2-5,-,CASSFRNPFSTSQEETQYF,TGTGCCAGCAGCTTCCGAAACCCCTTCTCTACTAGCCAAGAAGAGACCCAGTACTTC
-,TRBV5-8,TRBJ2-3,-,CASSLLRTDTQYF,TGTGCCAGCAGCTTGTTGAGGACAGATACGCAGTATTTT
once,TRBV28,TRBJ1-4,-,CASSLSGRVEKLFF,TGTGCCAGCAGTTTATCAGGGAGGGTTGAAAAACTGTTTTTT
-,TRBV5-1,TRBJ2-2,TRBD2,CASSLGPNSGDTGELFF,TGCGCCAGCAGCTTGGGTCCAAATAGCGGGGACACCGGGGAGCTGTTTTTT
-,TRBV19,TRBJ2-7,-,CASSPGPGEPPYEQYF,TGTGCCAGTAGCCCGGGGCCAGGGGAACCTCCCTACGAGCAGTACTTC
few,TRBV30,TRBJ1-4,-,CAWSVREAATNEKLFF,TGTGCCTGGAGTGTCAGGGAAGCCGCAACTAATGAAAAACTGTTTTTT
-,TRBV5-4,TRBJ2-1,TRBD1,CASSTGQGIYNEQFF,TGTGCCAGCAGCACAGGACAGGGTATCTACAATGAGCAGTTCTTC
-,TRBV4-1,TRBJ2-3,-,CASSLAGTGSTDTQYF,TGCGCCAGCAGCCTCGCGGGTACGGGGAGCACAGATACGCAGTATTTT
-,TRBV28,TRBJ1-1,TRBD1,CASIPMTGVYTEAFF,TGTGCCAGCATCCCGATGACAGGGGTGTACACTGAAGCTTTCTTT
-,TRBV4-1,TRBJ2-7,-,CASSQDSGYEQYF,TGCGCCAGCAGCCAAGATTCCGGCTACGAGCAGTACTTC
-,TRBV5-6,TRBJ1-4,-,CASRTGKANEKLFF,TGTGCCAGCAGAACAGGGAAGGCTAATGAAAAACTGTTTTTT